This T cell receptor beta chain stems from a study of identical twins. V dropped 1 base and J dropped 9 bases, with 7 bases sitting between them. Germline CDR1 and CDR2: LGHDT and YNNKEL (reference sequence). CDR3 length: 12 residues. One entry per CDR3 protein, called by TCRdb with MiXCR from the 5' RACE reads. The top ten clones hold less than 2.5% of a sample with approximately 220,000 distinct CDR3 sequences, under 10% of them seen once. The sample holds many counts of this clonotype. Its antigen is not identified. Overall study findings and caveats: It was cross-sectional statistical analysis, not following the same donors, that the conclusions relied on. Abundant cord blood beta clonotypes carried fewer insertions; memory repertoires showed none.

Each donor (without exception) was a healthy Caucasian. These sequences were also reported in another study, on yellow fever vaccine responses in identical twins.

The genes are TRBV3-1 and TRBJ2-1; D call uncertain. This receptor was taken from a young woman in good health. What was sequenced was memory (CD45RO+) T cells sorted from blood. CDR3 residues: CASSQVKSEQFF. CDR3 in DNA: TGTGCCAGCAGCCAAGTAAAGAGTGAGCAGTTCTTC.